This T cell receptor (beta chain) originates from a study of Ad26.COV2.S vaccination and SARS-CoV-2 variants (dated by TCRdb to about 2021). The study in broad terms: Sequencing of the TCRbeta repertoire served to evaluate the specificity and breadth of SARS-CoV-2-reactive T cell receptors following Ad26.COV2.S vaccination. A total of around 32 samples were included in the TCR-sequenced set, comprising around 19 Ad26.COV2.S vaccine recipients, 5 placebo recipients and 8 SARS-CoV-2 convalescent individuals. Points the paper makes about the study in general: After vaccination, spike-specific CD8+ and CD4+ T cell responses were reported to show substantial breadth. The authors noted that the TCR breadth and depth analyses may have underestimated total T cell responses. Spike-specific TCR breadth was higher in Ad26.COV2.S recipients than in placebo recipients (P = 0.0014). Vaccine and placebo recipients had comparable non-spike TCR breadth, which fits with the vaccine containing only spike.

In the paper's terms, the time point label means: individuals recovered from natural SARS-CoV-2 infection. This clone has just one count. It lacks a known antigen. Base qualities were left out, and no much larger clone turns up one base away. The junction shows trimming of 2 bases on V and 5 bases on J, plus 4 bases between the germline ends. From a lookup of the germline V gene, CDR1 and CDR2 are MDHEN and SYDVKM. The CDR3 has 12 amino acids, counting the end cysteine and phenylalanine. CDR3 DNA only is kept here, 36 bases in frame from base 1. The immunoSEQ Assay was the method used to sequence TCRbeta CDR3 regions. After extraction, genomic DNA underwent amplification by bias-controlled multiplex PCR, followed by high-throughput sequencing. In the paper's pipeline: To quantify the absolute abundance of each unique TCRbeta CDR3 region, sequences were collapsed and filtered. T cell fraction was estimated by normalizing TCRbeta template counts to usable DNA, with usable DNA measured through amplification of reference genes found in all nucleated cells. Repertoire TCRs were annotated as SARS-CoV-2-specific when V gene, CDR3 amino acid sequence and J gene were exactly matched to a known reactive TCR set. The reference SARS-CoV-2 TCR set came from MIRA and was filtered for enrichment in COVID-19-positive ImmuneCODE repertoires, removing public or cross-reactive TCRs. Based on the MIRA antigens, annotated TCRs were further analysed at the level of specific ORF or position within ORF. Breadth was defined as annotated unique rearrangements over total unique productive rearrangements; depth was the summed frequency of those rearrangements. Two-sided Wilcoxon rank-sum tests were applied when comparing TCR breadth between groups. TCRdb took this table from immuneACCESS and kept in-frame rearrangements with V and J called. Such tables lack part of the clones; where checked against another copy, unresolved V genes explain under half of the gap, and the rest is unexplained. V, J and clone size reflect that table, while D and trimming were determined from the DNA. Recorded for this sample are under 95,000 clones; approximately 86% of them occurred a single time. The ten most abundant clones make up about 16% of the sample.

The sequencing here drew on peripheral blood, taken after recovery from COVID-19. The rearrangement joined TRBV28 to TRBJ1-5; no D gene call is confident. The receptor's source is a human donor who had recovered from COVID-19. The nucleotides are TGTGCCAGCAGTTTACAGCATCAGCCCCAGCATTTT. Its translation reads: CASSLQHQPQHF.